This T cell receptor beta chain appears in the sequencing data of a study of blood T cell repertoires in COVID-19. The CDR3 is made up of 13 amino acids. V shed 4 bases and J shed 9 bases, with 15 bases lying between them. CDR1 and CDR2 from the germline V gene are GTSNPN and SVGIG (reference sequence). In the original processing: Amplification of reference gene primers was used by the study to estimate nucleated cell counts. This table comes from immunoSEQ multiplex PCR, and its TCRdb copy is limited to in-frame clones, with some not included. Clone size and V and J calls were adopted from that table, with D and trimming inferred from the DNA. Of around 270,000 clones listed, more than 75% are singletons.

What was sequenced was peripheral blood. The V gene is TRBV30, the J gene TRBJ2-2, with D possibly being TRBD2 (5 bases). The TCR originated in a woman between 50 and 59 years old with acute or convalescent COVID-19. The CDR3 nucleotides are TGTGCCTGGAAACCGGGAAGTCGAAGGGAGCTGTTTTTT. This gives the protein CAWKPGSRRELFF.